The 11 T cell receptor beta chains listed next were all sequenced from one sample in a study of shared clonotypes between healthy human individuals. Method: immunoSEQ multiplex PCR; TCRdb's copy keeps in-frame clones and lacks some. The sample consists of hundreds of thousands of clones, 95% to 97% of them appearing once. CD45RO-negative cells were positively selected for CCR7, leaving out terminally differentiated effector memory CD45RA+ cells. The sample taken for sequencing was naive CD8+ T cells sorted from blood. The receptors were gathered from a woman in her 30s in good health.

V and J are TRBV2 and TRBJ2-2; D remains ambiguous. Germline V lookup: CDR1 SNHLY, CDR2 FYNNEI. This CDR3 region has 17 residues. Trimming cost V 3 bases and J 0 bases, with 14 bases left between them. The DNA of the CDR3 is TGTGCCAGCAGTGATGATAGCTACATCGCGAACACCGGGGAGCTGTTTTTT. Translating gives CASSDDSYIANTGELFF.

Concerning this clone: It is likely a read error, because the conserved phenylalanine at the end of the CDR3 is missing. V gene TRBV28 combines with J gene TRBJ1-2, with D unclear. V was pared by 7 bases and J by 3 bases, with 15 bases between. CDR1 is MDHEN and CDR2 is SYDVKM in the germline V gene. CDR3 length: 14 residues. The CDR3 bases are TGTGCCAGCAACCCCTCTCAGGACGACTATGGCTACACCCTC. As protein: CASNPSQDDYGYTL.

The chain links TRBV15 to TRBJ1-5; 10 bases agree with TRBD1. Germline V gene lookup returns CDR1 LNHNV and CDR2 YYDKDF (reference sequence). CDR3 length: 15 amino acids. V shed 5 bases and J 2 bases; nucleotides not matched to a gene: 3. CDR3 sequence reads: CATSWDRGGNQPQHF. In DNA, the CDR3 is TGTGCCACCAGCTGGGACAGGGGAGGCAATCAGCCCCAGCATTTT.

The V and J genes are TRBV4-1 and TRBJ2-1; D possibly corresponds to TRBD2 (5 bases). The CDR3 extends over 15 amino acids. V lost 0 bases to trimming and J lost 3 bases, with 9 bases between them. CDR1 is MGHRA and CDR2 is YSYEKL in the germline V gene. The CDR3 coding sequence is TGCGCCAGCAGCCAAGAACGGGATGGCTACAATGAGCAGTTCTTC. Translating gives CASSQERDGYNEQFF.

J is TRBJ2-3 and V is TRBV9; 10 bases are a match to TRBD2. The CDR3 is 16 amino acids. The ends lost 1 base at V and 3 bases at J; junction bases unmatched: 5. Germline CDR1 is SGDLS and CDR2 is YYNGEE. For the CDR3, the DNA is TGTGCCAGCAGCGTAACCCCTAGCGGGAGAACAGATACGCAGTATTTT. Its protein is CASSVTPSGRTDTQYF.

CDR3 nucleotide sequence: TGTGCCAGCAGTTTATCAGGGGGAGGCCAAGAGACCCAGTACTTC. This sequence encodes CASSLSGGGQETQYF. The chain has TRBV27 and TRBJ2-5, with D perhaps given as TRBD1 or TRBD2 (6 bases each). Per germline, CDR1 MNHEY and CDR2 SMNVEV (reference sequence). This CDR3 contains 15 residues. V dropped 0 bases and J dropped 1 base, with 9 bases sitting between them.

This clone was seen a single time. V is TRBV5-1 and J is TRBJ2-7; D may be TRBD1 (6 bases). CDR1 and CDR2 (germline): SGHRS, YFSETQ. This CDR3 has 14 residues. V was trimmed by 1 base and J by 4 bases, leaving 12 bases between them. The CDR3 spells CASSLMGTSYEQYF. CDR3 nucleotide sequence: TGCGCCAGCAGCTTGATGGGGACATCTTACGAGCAGTACTTC.

The rearrangement joins TRBV5-4 to TRBJ2-7; tentatively, D is TRBD1 or TRBD2 (5 bases each). The CDR3 contains 13 residues. Germline CDR1 SGHNT, CDR2 YYREEE (reference sequence). V lost 4 bases to trimming and J lost 5 bases, with 13 bases between them. This chain's CDR3 is CASSLTGANEQYF. The DNA of the CDR3 is TGTGCCAGCAGCCTAACCGGGGCCAACGAGCAGTACTTC.

This clone has just one count. The chain has TRBV9 and TRBJ2-2, with 9 bases lining up with TRBD1. This CDR3 has 16 residues. Germline-derived CDR1 and CDR2 are SGDLS and YYNGEE. The trim removed 4 bases at V and 7 bases at J, leaving 11 bases unmatched. This chain's CDR3 is CASSPQNRGHNGELFF. CDR3 in DNA: TGTGCCAGCAGCCCCCAGAACAGGGGGCATAACGGGGAGCTGTTTTTT.

The rearrangement links TRBV6-1 to TRBJ1-2, with D possibly TRBD1 on 6 matching bases. V was shortened by 6 bases and J by 2 bases, with 10 bases between the two germline ends. The germline gives CDR1 MNHNS, CDR2 SASEGT. This CDR3 spans 13 amino acids. This chain's CDR3 is CASSATGNYGYTF. The CDR3 region has the DNA TGTGCCAGCAGCGCCACAGGGAACTATGGCTACACCTTC.

In its sample, this clone was seen once. This chain uses TRBV19 with TRBJ2-2; D unresolved. The CDR3 consists of 14 residues. The V end lost 3 bases, the J end lost 6 bases, and 11 bases lay between the germline ends. From germline, CDR1 is LNHDA and CDR2 SQIVND (reference sequence). CDR3 sequence: CASSITPDAGELFF. The CDR3 DNA sequence: TGTGCCAGTAGTATTACACCGGACGCCGGGGAGCTGTTTTTT.